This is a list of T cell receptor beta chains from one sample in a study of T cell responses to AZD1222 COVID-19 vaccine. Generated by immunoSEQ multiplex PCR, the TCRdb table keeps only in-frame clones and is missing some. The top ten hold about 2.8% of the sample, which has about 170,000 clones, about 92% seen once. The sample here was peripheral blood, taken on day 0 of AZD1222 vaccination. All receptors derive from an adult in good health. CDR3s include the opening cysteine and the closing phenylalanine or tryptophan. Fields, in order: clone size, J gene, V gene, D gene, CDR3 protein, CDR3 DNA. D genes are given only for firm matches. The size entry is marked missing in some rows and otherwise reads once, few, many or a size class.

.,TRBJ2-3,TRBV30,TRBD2,CAWTPSGFTDTQYF,TGTGCCTGGACCCCTAGCGGGTTCACAGATACGCAGTATTTT
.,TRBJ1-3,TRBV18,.,CASSPSWGNSGNTIYF,TGTGCCAGCTCCCCGAGTTGGGGGAACTCTGGAAACACCATATATTTT
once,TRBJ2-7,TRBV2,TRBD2,CASSESGRLYEQYF,TGTGCCAGCAGTGAGAGCGGGAGACTGTACGAGCAGTACTTC
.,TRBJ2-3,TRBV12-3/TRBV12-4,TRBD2,CASSSREGGTQYF,TGTGCCAGCAGTTCGCGGGAGGGCGGTACGCAGTATTTT
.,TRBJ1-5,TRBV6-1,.,CASSEAPGTRNQPQHF,TGTGCCAGCAGTGAGGCGCCAGGGACCCGCAATCAGCCCCAGCATTTT
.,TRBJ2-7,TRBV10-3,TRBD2,CAISETSRLAGGPNEQYF,TGTGCCATCAGTGAGACTTCCCGACTAGCGGGAGGGCCCAACGAGCAGTACTTC
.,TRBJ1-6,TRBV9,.,CASSGGTPNSPLHF,TGTGCCAGCAGCGGCGGGACACCAAATTCACCCCTCCACTTT
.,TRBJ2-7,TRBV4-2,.,CASSHEDTPPYEQYF,TGTGCCAGCAGCCATGAGGACACCCCCCCCTACGAGCAGTACTTC
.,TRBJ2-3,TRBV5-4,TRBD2,CASSLDASGSQGGTDTQYF,TGTGCCAGCAGCTTGGATGCTAGCGGGAGCCAGGGCGGCACAGATACGCAGTATTTT
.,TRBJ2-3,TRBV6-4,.,CASSEAYLTDTQYF,TGTGCCAGCAGTGAAGCGTACCTCACAGATACGCAGTATTTT
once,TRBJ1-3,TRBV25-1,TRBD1,CASSDPGTGSGNTIYF,TGTGCCAGCAGCGACCCCGGGACAGGCTCTGGAAACACCATATATTTT
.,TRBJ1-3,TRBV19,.,CASNRGGNGNTIYF,TGTGCCAGCAACCGGGGGGGGAACGGAAACACCATATATTTT
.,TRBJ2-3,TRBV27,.,CASSFVTRPPSSTDTQYF,TGTGCCAGCAGTTTCGTGACTAGACCCCCATCTAGCACAGATACGCAGTATTTT
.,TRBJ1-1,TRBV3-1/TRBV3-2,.,CASSQSGIGEAFF,TGTGCCAGCAGCCAATCCGGGATTGGTGAAGCTTTCTTT
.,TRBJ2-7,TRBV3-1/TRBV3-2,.,CASSQQGSSYEQYF,TGTGCCAGCAGCCAACAGGGGTCCTCCTACGAGCAGTACTTC
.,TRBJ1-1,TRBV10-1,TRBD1,CASSKNGQGSHEAFF,TGCGCCAGCTCAAAAAACGGACAGGGAAGTCATGAAGCTTTCTTT
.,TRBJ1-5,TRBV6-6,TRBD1,CASSYSRQGDQPQHF,TGTGCCAGCAGTTACTCTCGACAGGGGGATCAGCCCCAGCATTTT
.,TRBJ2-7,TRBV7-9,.,CASSLGGGSYEQYF,TGTGCCAGCAGCTTAGGGGGCGGTTCCTACGAGCAGTACTTC
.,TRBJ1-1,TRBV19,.,CAAGMNTEAFF,TGTGCAGCCGGTATGAACACTGAAGCTTTCTTT
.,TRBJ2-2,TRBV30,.,CASNLDRPQYGELFF,TGTGCCTCGAACCTGGACCGCCCCCAATACGGGGAGCTGTTTTTT
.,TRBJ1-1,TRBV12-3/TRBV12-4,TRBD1,CASSLGTGVVAFF,TGTGCCAGCAGCCTCGGGACAGGGGTGGTTGCTTTCTTT
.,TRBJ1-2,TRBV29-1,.,CSVGGPGVGYTF,TGCAGCGTTGGAGGGCCAGGGGTTGGCTACACCTTC
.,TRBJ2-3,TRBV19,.,CASSPSRSSTDTQYF,TGTGCCAGTAGTCCGTCCAGATCTAGCACAGATACGCAGTATTTT
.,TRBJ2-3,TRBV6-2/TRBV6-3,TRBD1,CASSRTGSGLGDTQYF,TGTGCCAGCAGCCGGACAGGGTCGGGTCTAGGAGATACGCAGTATTTT
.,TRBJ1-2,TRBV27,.,CASSFGLHYGYTF,TGTGCCAGCAGTTTTGGGCTGCACTATGGCTACACCTTC
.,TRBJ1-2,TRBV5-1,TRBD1,CASSLGTGDYGYTF,TGCGCCAGCAGCTTGGGGACAGGGGACTATGGCTACACCTTC
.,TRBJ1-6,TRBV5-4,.,CASSPSGGRFNSPLHF,TGTGCCAGCAGCCCGAGCGGGGGGAGGTTTAATTCACCCCTCCACTTT
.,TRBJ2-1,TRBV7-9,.,CASSSWESELEQFF,TGTGCCAGCAGCTCCTGGGAGAGCGAACTAGAGCAGTTCTTC
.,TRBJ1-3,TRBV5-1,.,CASSLGGNGNTIYF,TGCGCCAGCAGCTTGGGGGGAAATGGAAACACCATATATTTT
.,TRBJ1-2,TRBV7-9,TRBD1,CASSLVRGYGYTF,TGTGCCAGCAGCTTAGTCAGGGGGTATGGCTACACCTTC
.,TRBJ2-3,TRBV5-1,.,CASSLATVTDTQYF,TGCGCCAGCAGCTTGGCCACAGTCACAGATACGCAGTATTTT
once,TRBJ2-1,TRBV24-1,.,CATSDLGRPTYNEQFF,TGTGCCACCAGTGATTTGGGACGGCCCACCTACAATGAGCAGTTCTTC
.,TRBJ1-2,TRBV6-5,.,CASSRGQQSGYGYTF,TGTGCCAGCAGCCGGGGGCAACAAAGCGGCTATGGCTACACCTTC
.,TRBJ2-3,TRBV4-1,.,CASSQEDTQYF,TGCGCCAGCAGCCAAGAAGATACGCAGTATTTT
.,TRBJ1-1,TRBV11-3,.,CASSVARGTEAFF,TGTGCCAGCAGCGTGGCCAGAGGCACTGAAGCTTTCTTT
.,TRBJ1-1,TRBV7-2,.,CASSPLRGLNTEAFF,TGTGCCAGCAGCCCCCTGCGGGGATTGAACACTGAAGCTTTCTTT
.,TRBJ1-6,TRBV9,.,CASSVSGNWVSPLHF,TGTGCCAGCAGCGTATCCGGGAATTGGGTTTCACCCCTCCACTTT
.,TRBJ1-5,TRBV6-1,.,CASSEMGGRRRDQPQHF,TGTGCCAGCAGTGAAATGGGGGGGCGTAGAAGAGATCAGCCCCAGCATTTT
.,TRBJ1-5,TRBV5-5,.,CASSPQWGNQPQHF,TGTGCCAGCAGTCCTCAATGGGGAAATCAGCCCCAGCATTTT
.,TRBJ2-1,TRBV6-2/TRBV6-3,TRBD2,CASSYLAGVPNEQFF,TGTGCCAGCAGTTACCTAGCGGGAGTCCCCAATGAGCAGTTCTTC
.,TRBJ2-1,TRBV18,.,CASSPGGSYNEQFF,TGTGCCAGCTCACCGGGCGGGTCCTACAATGAGCAGTTCTTC
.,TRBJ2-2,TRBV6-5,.,CASSYSTRGRPGELFF,TGTGCCAGCAGTTACTCGACTCGGGGGCGCCCCGGGGAGCTGTTTTTT
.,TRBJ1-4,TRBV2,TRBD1,CASSGQGVVNEKLFF,TGTGCCAGCAGTGGACAGGGAGTCGTTAATGAAAAACTGTTTTTT
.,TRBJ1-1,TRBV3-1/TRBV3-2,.,CASSPSPVQRTFF,TGTGCCAGCAGCCCAAGTCCCGTGCAGAGGACTTTCTTT